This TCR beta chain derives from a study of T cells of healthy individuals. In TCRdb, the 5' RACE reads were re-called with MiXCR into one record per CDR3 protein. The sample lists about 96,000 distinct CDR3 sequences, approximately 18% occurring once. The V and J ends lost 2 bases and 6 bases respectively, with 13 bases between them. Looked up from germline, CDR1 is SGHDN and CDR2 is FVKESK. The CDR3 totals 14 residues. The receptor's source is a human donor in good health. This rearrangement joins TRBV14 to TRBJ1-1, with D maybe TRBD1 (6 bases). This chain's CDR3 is CASSQTGRFAEAFF. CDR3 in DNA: TGTGCCAGCAGCCAAACAGGGAGATTCGCTGAAGCTTTCTTT.